This T cell receptor (beta chain) was sequenced for a study of control samples from healthy donors and cancer patients. In its sample, this clone was seen once. Some clones are missing from TCRdb's copy, which holds only in-frame ones; the method was immunoSEQ multiplex PCR. The sample comprises some 82,000 clones, 87% of which are singletons, and more than 15% rests with the top ten. The source is a man in his fifties in good health. The material sequenced was blood.

As DNA, the CDR3 is TGCGCCAGCAGCGGGCTAGCGGGGGCCTTTGGCAATGAGCAGTTCTTC. This encodes CASSGLAGAFGNEQFF. This chain joins TRBV5-1 and TRBJ2-1; 10 bases map to TRBD2. Germline lookup yields CDR1 SGHRS and CDR2 YFSETQ. This CDR3 is built from 16 residues. Trimming removed 4 bases from V and 6 bases from J; junction bases left unmatched: 10.